This TCR beta chain is drawn from a study of blood T cell repertoires in COVID-19. V dropped 1 base and J dropped 13 bases, with 13 bases sitting between them. Germline V gene lookup returns CDR1 SGHDN and CDR2 FVKESK. The CDR3 length is 13 residues. This table comes from immunoSEQ multiplex PCR, and its TCRdb copy is limited to in-frame clones, with some not included. This sample has some 300,000 clones, with under 90% found just once. The V call is TRBV14, the J call TRBJ2-2, with D possibly matching TRBD1 (6 bases). Sequenced sample: peripheral blood. This receptor was identified in a woman in her twenties or thirties with COVID-19, enrolled during active disease. The CDR3 reads CASSQVGTGRLFF. The CDR3 DNA reads TGTGCCAGCAGCCAAGTGGGAACAGGGAGGCTGTTTTTT. The full variable domain, its missing parts supplied by reference TRBV14 and TRBJ2-2, is EAGVTQFPSHSVIEKGQTVTLRCDPISGHDNLYWYRRVMGKEIKFLLHFVKESKQDESGMPNNRFLAERTGGTYSTLKVQPAELEDSGVYFCASSQVGTGRLFFGEGSRLTVL.